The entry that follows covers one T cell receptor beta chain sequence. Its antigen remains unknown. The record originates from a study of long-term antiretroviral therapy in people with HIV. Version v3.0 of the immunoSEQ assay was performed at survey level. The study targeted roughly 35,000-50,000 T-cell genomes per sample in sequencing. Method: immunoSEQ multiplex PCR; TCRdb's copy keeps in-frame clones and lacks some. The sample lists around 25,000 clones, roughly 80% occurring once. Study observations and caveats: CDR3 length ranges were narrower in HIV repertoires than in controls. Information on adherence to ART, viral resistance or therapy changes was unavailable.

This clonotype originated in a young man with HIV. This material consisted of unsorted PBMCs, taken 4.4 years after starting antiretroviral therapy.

CDR3 in amino acids: CSVEDRQEWYNEQFF. The CDR3 DNA is TGCAGCGTTGAAGACAGGCAGGAGTGGTACAATGAGCAGTTCTTC. The chain combines TRBV29-1 with TRBJ2-1; D is ambiguous. Per the germline V gene, CDR1 is SQVTM and CDR2 is ANQGSEA. V was shortened by 0 bases and J by 4 bases, with 13 bases between the two germline ends. The CDR3 runs 15 residues.